Following are 14 T cell receptor beta chains from one sample sequenced in a study of cytomegalovirus exposure and HLA in healthy donors (dated by TCRdb to 2016 to 2017). The library was built by means of the immunoSEQ multiplex PCR assay. The multiplex PCR relied on a mix of 60 forward primers for TCR Vbeta segments and 13 reverse primers for TCR Jbeta segments. The source is immuneACCESS, and TCRdb retained only in-frame sequences with V and J called. Part of the clones is not carried over; for the studies checked, unresolved V genes explain less than half of this, and the remainder is unexplained. Counted in this sample were more than 95,000 clones; around two thirds of them appeared once. The ten biggest clones cover 4.5% to 5% of the sample. What was sequenced was PBMCs. Receptor source: a man in his 60s in good health and CMV-seropositive.

J is TRBJ2-7 and V is TRBV9; perhaps TRBD1 as D (6 bases). Germline V lookup: CDR1 SGDLS, CDR2 YYNGEE. The CDR3 spans 15 residues. V lost 0 bases to trimming and J lost 0 bases, with 10 bases between them. Here the CDR3 DNA reads TGTGCCAGCAGCGTAGGGACAGTCAGCTCCTACGAGCAGTACTTC. It specifies CASSVGTVSSYEQYF.

This chain connects TRBV19 to TRBJ2-1, with 9 bases fitting TRBD2. From germline, CDR1 is LNHDA and CDR2 SQIVND (reference sequence). The CDR3 is 13 residues long. The V gene end was trimmed by 6 bases and the J gene end by 6 bases; junction bases not matched to a gene: 3. The CDR3 spells CASRAGGINEQFF. CDR3 DNA: TGTGCCAGTAGAGCGGGGGGTATCAATGAGCAGTTCTTC.

The J gene is TRBJ1-6, the V gene TRBV28; the D gene is possibly TRBD1 (5 bases). The ends were cut back, 3 bases at V and 10 bases at J, with 19 bases in the middle. Germline assignment: CDR1 MDHEN and CDR2 SYDVKM. The CDR3 is 16 residues long. CDR3 region: CASSFLRGWGSSPLHF. DNA for the CDR3: TGTGCCAGCAGTTTCCTGAGAGGATGGGGCAGCTCACCCCTCCACTTT.

This clone was picked up a small number of times. This chain joins TRBV5-1 and TRBJ1-4; D remains ambiguous. Trimming removed 4 bases from V and 11 bases from J, with 21 bases in between. CDR3 size: 15 residues. Germline-derived CDR1 and CDR2 are SGHRS and YFSETQ. The CDR3 loop is CASSATIGLAEKLFF. The CDR3 DNA reads as TGCGCCAGCAGCGCAACCATTGGACTCGCGGAGAAACTGTTTTTT.

V gene TRBV10-3 combines with J gene TRBJ1-2, with unresolved D. The CDR3 extends over 13 amino acids. Germline V gene data show CDR1 as ENHRY and CDR2 as SYGVKD. The V and J ends lost 5 bases and 7 bases respectively, with 14 bases between them. The CDR3 DNA sequence: TGTGCCATCAGTCCTTCCGTTGTGCGTGGCTACACCTTC. Its protein is CAISPSVVRGYTF.

V usage is TRBV5-6 and J usage is TRBJ2-5; the D gene is possibly TRBD2 (5 bases). Looked up from germline, CDR1 is SGHDT and CDR2 is YYEEEE. The CDR3 has 14 amino acids. Trimming removed 2 bases from V and 7 bases from J, with 15 bases in between. Here the CDR3 DNA reads TGTGCCAGCAGCTTCGGTTTTGCTGAGGGGACCCAGTACTTC. It is translated as CASSFGFAEGTQYF.

This sequence joins TRBV7-8 and TRBJ2-1, with D unresolved. Germline V gives CDR1 SGHVS, CDR2 FQNEAQ. The CDR3 is 13 amino acids. V lost 5 bases and J 4 bases, leaving 9 bases between the germline ends. CDR3 DNA sequence: TGTGCCAGCAGCGTCCAGGTTTACAATGAGCAGTTCTTC. Protein product: CASSVQVYNEQFF.

The DNA for the CDR3 is TGCGCCAGCAGCTTTGGGGGCTACGAAAATTCACCCCTCCACTTT. The encoded protein is CASSFGGYENSPLHF. The chain recombines TRBV5-1 with TRBJ1-6, with D perhaps matching TRBD1 (6 bases). Germline V lookup: CDR1 SGHRS, CDR2 YFSETQ. The V end was cut by 2 bases, the J end by 7 bases, with 13 bases between. There are 15 residues in the CDR3.

J is TRBJ1-1 and V is TRBV6-6; D unclear. CDR3 length: 11 amino acids. Germline V gives CDR1 MNHNY, CDR2 SVGAGI (reference sequence). V dropped 4 bases and J dropped 8 bases, with 8 bases sitting between them. CDR3 region: CASSSRGEAFF. CDR3 in DNA: TGTGCCAGCAGTTCTCGCGGCGAAGCTTTCTTT.

The chain joins TRBV6-6 to TRBJ2-3; 8 positions match TRBD1. This CDR3 is built from 15 residues. Trimming at V came to 6 bases and at J to 8 bases, leaving 13 bases not matched to a gene. The V gene's germline CDR1 is MNHNY and CDR2 SVGAGI (reference sequence). The CDR3 DNA sequence: TGTGCCAGCAGCGAAACAGGGGGGCGCGAGAGTACGCAGTATTTT. Its protein is CASSETGGRESTQYF.

V and J are TRBV9 and TRBJ2-3, with 8 bases fitting TRBD2. The CDR3 length is 17 residues. Trimming at V came to 4 bases and at J to 5 bases, leaving 15 bases not matched to a gene. Per the germline V gene, CDR1 is SGDLS and CDR2 is YYNGEE. CDR3 region: CASSPREGPNRGDTQYF. CDR3 bases: TGTGCCAGCAGCCCACGGGAGGGCCCAAATCGTGGAGATACGCAGTATTTT.

CDR3 bases: TGTGCCAGCAGCCCCAGACAGGGAGCCTATGGCTACACCTTC. This sequence encodes CASSPRQGAYGYTF. The rearrangement uses TRBV7-9 and TRBJ1-2; 7 positions match TRBD1. The CDR3 loop spans 14 amino acids. Unmatched junction bases numbered 7, after V lost 5 bases and J lost 4 bases. The germline gives CDR1 SEHNR, CDR2 FQNEAQ (reference sequence). The variable domain in full, completed from reference TRBV7-9 and TRBJ1-2, reads DTGVSQNPRHKITKRGQNVTFRCDPISEHNRLYWYRQTLGQGPEFLTYFQNEAQLEKSRLLSDRFSAERPKGSFSTLEIQRTEQGDSAMYLCASSPRQGAYGYTFGSGTRLTVV.

To note about this clone: The same CDR3 can be traced to other DNA sequences in this sample. CDR3 residues: CASSRQLNTEAFF. In DNA form, the CDR3 reads TGTGCCAGCAGCCGACAGCTGAACACTGAAGCTTTCTTT. The chain employs TRBV7-3 and TRBJ1-1, with a possible D match to TRBD1 (5 bases). This CDR3 is 13 amino acids long. Germline V lookup: CDR1 SGHTA, CDR2 FQGTGA. Trimming removed 5 bases from V and 0 bases from J, with 7 bases in between. Filled out from reference TRBV7-3 and TRBJ1-1, the complete variable domain reads GAGVSQTPSNKVTEKGKYVELRCDPISGHTALYWYRQSLGQGPEFLIYFQGTGAADDSGLPNDRFFAVRPEGSVSTLKIQRTERGDSAVYLCASSRQLNTEAFFGQGTRLTVV.

The chain employs TRBV10-3 and TRBJ1-4; D is unclear. CDR1 is ENHRY, CDR2 SYGVKD, per germline. The length of the CDR3 is 16 residues. Between the trimmed V and J ends, which lost 1 base and 1 base, there was a span of 10 bases. CDR3 sequence reads: CAISELGGLTNEKLFF. For the CDR3, the DNA is TGTGCCATCAGTGAGTTAGGAGGTTTAACTAATGAAAAACTGTTTTTT.